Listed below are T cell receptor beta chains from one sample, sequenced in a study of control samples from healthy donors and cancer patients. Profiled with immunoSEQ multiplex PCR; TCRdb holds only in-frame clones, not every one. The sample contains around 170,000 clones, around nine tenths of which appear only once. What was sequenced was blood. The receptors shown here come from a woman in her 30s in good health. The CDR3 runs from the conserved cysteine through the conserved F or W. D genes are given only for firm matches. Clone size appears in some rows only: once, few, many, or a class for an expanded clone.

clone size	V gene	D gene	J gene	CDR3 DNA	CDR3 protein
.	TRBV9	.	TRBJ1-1	TGTGCCAGCAGCGTAGATGAGGGGTCGTACACTGAAGCTTTCTTT	CASSVDEGSYTEAFF
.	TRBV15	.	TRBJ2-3	TGTGCCACCAGCCGGGGGAAGGTCCTGGGTACAGATACGCAGTATTTT	CATSRGKVLGTDTQYF
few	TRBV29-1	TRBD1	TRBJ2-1	TGCAGCGTTGTTCCTGGGACAGGGCCTACCTACAATGAGCAGTTCTTC	CSVVPGTGPTYNEQFF
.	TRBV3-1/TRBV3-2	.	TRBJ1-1	TGTGCCAGCAGCCCGGGTAACACTGAAGCTTTCTTT	CASSPGNTEAFF
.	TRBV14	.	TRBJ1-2	TGTGCCAGCAGCCCGGACTGGAACTATGGCTACACCTTC	CASSPDWNYGYTF
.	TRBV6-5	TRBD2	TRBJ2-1	TGTGCCAGCAGCCTCAGCGGGATCAATGAGCAGTTCTTC	CASSLSGINEQFF
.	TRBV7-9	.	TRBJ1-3	TGTGCCAGCAGCGGGACCGACGATAGCTCTGGAAACACCATATATTTT	CASSGTDDSSGNTIYF
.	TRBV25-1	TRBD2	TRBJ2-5	TGTGCCAGCAGTGAATACCTACTAGCGGGTTCGGAGACCCAGTACTTC	CASSEYLLAGSETQYF
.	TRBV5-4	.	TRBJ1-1	TGTGCCAGCAGCCCCTCGGGGTCGAAGAACACTGAAGCTTTCTTT	CASSPSGSKNTEAFF
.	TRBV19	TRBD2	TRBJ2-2	TGTGCCAGTAGAGGGACTAGCGGGAGGCTGAACGGGGAGCTGTTTTTT	CASRGTSGRLNGELFF
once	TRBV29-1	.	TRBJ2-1	TGCAGCGTGGGGGGCGGGAGTGGGTACAATGAGCAGTTCTTC	CSVGGGSGYNEQFF
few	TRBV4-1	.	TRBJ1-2	TGCGCCAGCAGCCAAGATCACGAGGAAGCTGGATATGGCTACACCTTC	CASSQDHEEAGYGYTF
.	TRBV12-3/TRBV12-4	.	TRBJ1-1	TGTGCCAGCAGTTTTGGGGGTCGCACTGAAGCTTTCTTT	CASSFGGRTEAFF
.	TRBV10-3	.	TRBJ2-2	TGTGCCATCAAACGGGGAGAGGCCGGGGAGCTGTTTTTT	CAIKRGEAGELFF
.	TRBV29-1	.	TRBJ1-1	TGCAGCGTTCCGGGACAGAACACTGAAGCTTTCTTT	CSVPGQNTEAFF
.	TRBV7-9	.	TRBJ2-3	TGTGCCAGCAGCCTCACAGATACGCAGTATTTT	CASSLTDTQYF
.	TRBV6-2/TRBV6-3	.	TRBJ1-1	TGTGCCAGCAGCCGACGACTTTTAACTGAAGCTTTCTTT	CASSRRLLTEAFF
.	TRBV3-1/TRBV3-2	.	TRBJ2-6	TGTGCCAGCAGCCAGGCACGGGGAAGCTCTGGGGCCAACGTCCTGACTTTC	CASSQARGSSGANVLTF
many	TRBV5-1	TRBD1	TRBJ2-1	TGCGCCAGCAGCCAGGGACAGCACTTCAATGAGCAGTTCTTC	CASSQGQHFNEQFF
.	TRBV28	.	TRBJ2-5	TGTGCCAGCAGTTTATTTAGTCCGGTGGGGGAGACCCAGTACTTC	CASSLFSPVGETQYF
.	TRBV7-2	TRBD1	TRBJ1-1	TGTGCCAGCAGCCCCAGGGGGCGTAGCGGGGGAATGAACACTGAAGCTTTCTTT	CASSPRGRSGGMNTEAFF
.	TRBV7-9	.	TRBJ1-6	TGTGCCAGCAGCTTAGGGACTTCACCCCTCCACTTT	CASSLGTSPLHF
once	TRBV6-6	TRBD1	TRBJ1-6	TGTGCCAGCAGTCACGGAACCGGGACAGGGGGACCCAATTCACCCCTCCACTTT	CASSHGTGTGGPNSPLHF
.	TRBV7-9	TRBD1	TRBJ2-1	TGTGCCAGCAGCAGGACAGGCCCTATCCACCCAAGCAATGAGCAGTTCTTC	CASSRTGPIHPSNEQFF
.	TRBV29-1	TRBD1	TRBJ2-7	TGCAGCGTGGAGGGGACAGGGGACCTCTACGAGCAGTACTTC	CSVEGTGDLYEQYF
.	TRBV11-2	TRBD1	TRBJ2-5	TGTGCCAGCAGCGTAGGACAGGGAAAGGCTAGGTTGGAGACCCAGTACTTC	CASSVGQGKARLETQYF
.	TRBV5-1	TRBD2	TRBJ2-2	TGCGCCAGCAGCTTGCTCAGCGGGAGAACGCGTCGCGGGACCGGGGAGCTGTTTTTT	CASSLLSGRTRRGTGELFF
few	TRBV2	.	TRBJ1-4	TGTGCCAGCAGCCCCGGGGGAGAGGGGAATGAAAAACTGTTTTTT	CASSPGGEGNEKLFF
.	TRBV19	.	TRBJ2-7	TGTGCCAGTAGTATTGGACAGTACTACGAGCAGTACTTC	CASSIGQYYEQYF
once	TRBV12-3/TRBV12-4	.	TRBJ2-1	TGTGCCAGCAGTTTATGGAGGTCGGGGCAGTTCTTC	CASSLWRSGQFF
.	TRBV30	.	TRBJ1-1	TGTGCCTGGATGGCTCTGGGGAAGGAGGACACTGAAGCTTTCTTT	CAWMALGKEDTEAFF
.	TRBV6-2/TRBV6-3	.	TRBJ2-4	TGTGCCAGCAGCCTTTGGGGGACGCTAGCCAAAAACATTCAGTACTTC	CASSLWGTLAKNIQYF
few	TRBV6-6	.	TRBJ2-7	TGTGCCAGCAGCCAATTGGGGGTAGGGGAGCAGTACTTC	CASSQLGVGEQYF
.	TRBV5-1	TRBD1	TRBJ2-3	TGCGCCAGCAGCCTGGATGGGACAGGGCCCACAGATACGCAGTATTTT	CASSLDGTGPTDTQYF
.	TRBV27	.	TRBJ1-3	TGTGCCAGCAGTTTAAGGTCCCCAGGAAACACCATATATTTT	CASSLRSPGNTIYF
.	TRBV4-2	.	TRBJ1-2	TGTGCCAGCAGCCAAGATCAGATCGCCGGCTACACCTTC	CASSQDQIAGYTF
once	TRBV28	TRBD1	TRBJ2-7	TGTGCCAGCAGGGAAACCGGGACAGGGAATTACGAGCAGTACTTC	CASRETGTGNYEQYF
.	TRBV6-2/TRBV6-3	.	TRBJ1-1	TGTGCCAGCAGTCTGTTGGAGGGAAAACAAGCTTTCTTT	CASSLLEGKQAFF
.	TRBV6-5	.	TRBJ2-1	TGTGCCAGCAGCCTGGGGGGTATTTACAATGAGCAGTTCTTC	CASSLGGIYNEQFF
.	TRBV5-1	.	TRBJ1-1	TGCGCCAGCAGCTCCCCCAGGGGAGGAACTGAAGCTTTCTTT	CASSSPRGGTEAFF
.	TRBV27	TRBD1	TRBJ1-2	TGTGCCAGCAGTTCCCCCTCCCGACAGGGGAAGTATGGCTACACCTTC	CASSSPSRQGKYGYTF
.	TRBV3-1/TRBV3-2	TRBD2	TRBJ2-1	TGTGCCAGCAGCCAGGGACTAGCGGGAAAATACTCCTACAATGAGCAGTTCTTC	CASSQGLAGKYSYNEQFF
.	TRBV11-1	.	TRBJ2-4	TGTGCCAGCAGCTTATCCCTCCCGGCCCCGGGGAACATTCAGTACTTC	CASSLSLPAPGNIQYF
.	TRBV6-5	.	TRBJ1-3	TGTGCCAGCAGTTATATCCAGGGAGCTGGAAACACCATATATTTT	CASSYIQGAGNTIYF
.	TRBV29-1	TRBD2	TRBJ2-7	TGCAGCGTTGAAGGACTAGCGGGAAGGAACGAGCAGTACTTC	CSVEGLAGRNEQYF
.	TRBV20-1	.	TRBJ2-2	TGCAGTGCTAGTTATGGGGGGACGACCGGGGAGCTGTTTTTT	CSASYGGTTGELFF
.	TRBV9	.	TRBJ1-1	TGTGCCAGCAGCGGCCGAAGGGTCACTGAAGCTTTCTTT	CASSGRRVTEAFF
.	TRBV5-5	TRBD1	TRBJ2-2	TGTGCCAGCAGCTTGGGACAGGGGGCTAGGGTCACCGGGGAGCTGTTTTTT	CASSLGQGARVTGELFF
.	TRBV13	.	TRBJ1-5	TGTGCCAGCAGTGCGGGGGGCAGGCATCAGCCCCAGCATTTT	CASSAGGRHQPQHF
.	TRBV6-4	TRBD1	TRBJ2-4	TGTGCCAAACAGGGGAACATTCAGTACTTC	CAKQGNIQYF
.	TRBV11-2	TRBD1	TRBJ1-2	TGTGCCAGCAGCCAATCCGGGACAGGGTACTATGGCTACACCTTC	CASSQSGTGYYGYTF
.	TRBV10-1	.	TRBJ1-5	TGCGCCAGCAGCACAGGGTATAGCAATCAGCCCCAGCATTTT	CASSTGYSNQPQHF
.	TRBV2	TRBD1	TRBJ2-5	TGTGCCACCAGGACAGGGGGTTCGCGAGAGACCCAGTACTTC	CATRTGGSRETQYF
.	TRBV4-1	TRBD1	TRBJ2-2	TGCGCCAGCAGCCAAGCCGGGACAGCCAACACCGGGGAGCTGTTTTTT	CASSQAGTANTGELFF
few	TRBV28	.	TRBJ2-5	TGTGCCAGCACCCCATTAGGACCATTTCAAGAGACCCAGTACTTC	CASTPLGPFQETQYF
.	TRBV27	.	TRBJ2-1	TGTGCCAGCAGTTTCGCCGCCAGCTCCTACAATGAGCAGTTCTTC	CASSFAASSYNEQFF
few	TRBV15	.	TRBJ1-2	TGTGCCACCAGCAGAGTGCGCCAGACCGTTGGAGGCTACACCTTC	CATSRVRQTVGGYTF